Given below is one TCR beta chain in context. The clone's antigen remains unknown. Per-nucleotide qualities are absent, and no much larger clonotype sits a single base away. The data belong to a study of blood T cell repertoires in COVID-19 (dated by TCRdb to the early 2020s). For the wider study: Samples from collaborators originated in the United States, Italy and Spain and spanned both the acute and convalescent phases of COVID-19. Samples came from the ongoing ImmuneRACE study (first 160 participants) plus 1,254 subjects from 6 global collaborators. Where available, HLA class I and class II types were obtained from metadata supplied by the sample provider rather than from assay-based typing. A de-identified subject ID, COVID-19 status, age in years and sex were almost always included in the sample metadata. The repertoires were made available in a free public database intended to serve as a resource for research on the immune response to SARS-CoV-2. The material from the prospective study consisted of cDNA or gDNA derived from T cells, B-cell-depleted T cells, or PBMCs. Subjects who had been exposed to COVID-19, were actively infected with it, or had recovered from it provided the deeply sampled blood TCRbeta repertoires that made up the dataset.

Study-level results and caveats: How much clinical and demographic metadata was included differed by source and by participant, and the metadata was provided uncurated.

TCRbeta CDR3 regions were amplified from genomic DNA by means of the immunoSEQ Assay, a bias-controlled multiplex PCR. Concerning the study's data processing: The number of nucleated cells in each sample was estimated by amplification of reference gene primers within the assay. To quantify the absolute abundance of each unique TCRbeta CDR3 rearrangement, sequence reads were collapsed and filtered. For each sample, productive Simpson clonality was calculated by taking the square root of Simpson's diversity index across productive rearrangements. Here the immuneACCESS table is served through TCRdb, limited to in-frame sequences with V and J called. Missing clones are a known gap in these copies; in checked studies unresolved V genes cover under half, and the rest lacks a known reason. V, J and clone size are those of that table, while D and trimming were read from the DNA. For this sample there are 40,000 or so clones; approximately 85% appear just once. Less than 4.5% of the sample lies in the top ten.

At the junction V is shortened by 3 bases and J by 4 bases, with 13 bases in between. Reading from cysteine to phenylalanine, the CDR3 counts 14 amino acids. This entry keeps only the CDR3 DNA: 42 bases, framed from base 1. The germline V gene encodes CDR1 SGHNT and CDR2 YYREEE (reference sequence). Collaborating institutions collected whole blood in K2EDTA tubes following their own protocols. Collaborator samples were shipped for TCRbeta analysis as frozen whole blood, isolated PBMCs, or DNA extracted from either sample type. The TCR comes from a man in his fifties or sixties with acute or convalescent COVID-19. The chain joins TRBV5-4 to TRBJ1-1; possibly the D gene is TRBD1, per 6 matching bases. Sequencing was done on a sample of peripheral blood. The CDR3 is CASSSGGLLTEAFF. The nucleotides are TGTGCCAGCAGCTCGGGGGGCCTCCTCACTGAAGCTTTCTTT. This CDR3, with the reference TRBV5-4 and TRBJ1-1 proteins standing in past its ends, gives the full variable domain ETGVTQSPTHLIKTRGQQVTLRCSSQSGHNTVSWYQQALGQGPQFIFQYYREEENGRGNFPPRFSGLQFPNYSSELNVNALELDDSALYLCASSSGGLLTEAFFGQGTRLTVV.